This TCR beta chain stems from a study of long-term antiretroviral therapy in people with HIV. The wider study: In the earliest collections, sampling predates the 2015 immediate-ART recommendation by about a decade.

The CDR3 sequence is 15 residues long. The germline V and J ends were trimmed by 4 bases and 2 bases, with 14 bases remaining between them. Per germline, CDR1 MGHRA and CDR2 YSYEKL. None of the participants with HIV were treated outside the United States. As concerns this clone: Its antigen remains unknown.

The assay, immunoSEQ v3.0, was run at survey level. Assay used: immunoSEQ multiplex PCR; TCRdb lists only in-frame clones, some missing. The sample shows 29,000 or so clones, 95% of them seen only once. Study results and caveats: Dominant in the repertoire at all time points were clones expanded before ART.

The chain employs TRBV4-1 and TRBJ1-1, with TRBD1 as a possible D gene (6 bases). The material was unsorted PBMCs, obtained 5.3 years after starting antiretroviral therapy. The origin of this receptor is a man in his thirties or forties with HIV. The CDR3: CASSRPDSTNTEAFF. In nucleotides, the CDR3 is TGCGCCAGCAGCCGACCGGACAGCACCAACACTGAAGCTTTCTTT.